This T cell receptor (beta chain) stems from a study of shared clonotypes between healthy human individuals. The protocol was immunoSEQ multiplex PCR, while the TCRdb copy is restricted to in-frame clones and leaves out a portion. The sample holds hundreds of thousands of clones; about 80% are singletons and the top ten take 1.5% to 2%. On this clone itself: Its specificity is not known. Different DNA sequences within this sample yield the same CDR3.

CD45RA-negative memory and CD45RA+ naive subsets were split from the CD4+ cells. Study-wide results and limits: The four-donor shared clonotypes exceeded non-shared clonotypes in generation probability, with non-shared ones scoring lower. It was observed that 5% to 6.5% of naive CD4 clonotypes were shared across several donors. A generally larger estimated richness was seen in naive subsets than in memory subsets.

Germline lookup yields CDR1 LNHDA and CDR2 SQIVND (reference sequence). The junction had 5 bases not matched to a gene; V was cut back by 6 bases and J by 0 bases. This CDR3 is built from 15 residues. The V call is TRBV19, the J call TRBJ1-5; 7 bases fit TRBD1. The receptor's source is a woman aged 25-40 years in good health. Material for sequencing was memory CD4+ T cells sorted from blood. Subset reported: CD45RA-negative fraction. CDR3 DNA: TGTGCCAGTAGCAGACAGGGCAGTAGCAATCAGCCCCAGCATTTT. This codes for CASSRQGSSNQPQHF.